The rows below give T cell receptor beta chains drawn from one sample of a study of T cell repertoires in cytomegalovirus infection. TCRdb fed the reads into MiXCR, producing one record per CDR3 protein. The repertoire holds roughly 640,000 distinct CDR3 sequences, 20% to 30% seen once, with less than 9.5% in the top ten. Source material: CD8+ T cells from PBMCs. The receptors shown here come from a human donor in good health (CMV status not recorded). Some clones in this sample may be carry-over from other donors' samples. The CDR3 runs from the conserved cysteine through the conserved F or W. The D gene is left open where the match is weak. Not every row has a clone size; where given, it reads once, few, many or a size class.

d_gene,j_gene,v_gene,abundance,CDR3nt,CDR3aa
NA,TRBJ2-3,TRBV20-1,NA,TGCAGTGCTAGAGTTAGAATGTATTCAGATACGCAGTATTTT,CSARVRMYSDTQYF
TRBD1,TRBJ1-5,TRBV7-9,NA,TGTGCCAGCAGCCCGCGGGGACAGCCCAATCAGCCCCAGCATTTT,CASSPRGQPNQPQHF
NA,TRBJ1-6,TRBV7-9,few,TGTGCCAGCAGCTTAGCGGATTCACCCCTCCACTTT,CASSLADSPLHF
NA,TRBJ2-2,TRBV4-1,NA,TGCGCCAGCAGCCCCGGTGGAGGGGGTAGCACCGGGGAGCTGTTTTTT,CASSPGGGGSTGELFF
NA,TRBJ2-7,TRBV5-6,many,TGTGCCAGCAGCTTTGGGGTGAGGACCTACGAGCAGTACTTC,CASSFGVRTYEQYF
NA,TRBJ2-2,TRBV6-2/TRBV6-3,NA,TGTGCCAGCAGCCGATCCTCAGGTACCGGGGAGCTGTTTTTT,CASSRSSGTGELFF
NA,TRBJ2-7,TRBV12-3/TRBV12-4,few,TGTGCCAGCAGTTTCGCCCTCTACGAGCAGTACTTC,CASSFALYEQYF
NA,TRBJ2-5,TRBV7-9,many,TGTGCCAGCAGCGCGGGACTTCCGGAGACCCAGTACTTC,CASSAGLPETQYF
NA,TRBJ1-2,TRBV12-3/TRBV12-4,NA,TGTGCCAGCAAGGCCCCAGACAGGCCTAACTATGGCTACACCTTC,CASKAPDRPNYGYTF
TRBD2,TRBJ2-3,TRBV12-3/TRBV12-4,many,TGTGCCAGCAGTCCCACGGGAGGGGCTTTCACAGATACGCAGTATTTT,CASSPTGGAFTDTQYF
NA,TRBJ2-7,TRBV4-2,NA,TGTGCCAGCAGCCAAGGGCAGGGTTCGTGGGAGCAGTACTTC,CASSQGQGSWEQYF
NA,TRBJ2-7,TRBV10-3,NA,TGTGCCATCAGTGTGGGGGCCGACTACGAGCAGTACTTC,CAISVGADYEQYF
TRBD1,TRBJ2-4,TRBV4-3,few,TGCGCCAGCAGCGAAGGGACAGGGGGTTTCAACAACATTCAGTACTTC,CASSEGTGGFNNIQYF
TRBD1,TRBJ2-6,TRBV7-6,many,TGTGCCAGCAGCTTCGGGACAGGGCGGTCTGGGGCCAACGTCCTGACTTTC,CASSFGTGRSGANVLTF
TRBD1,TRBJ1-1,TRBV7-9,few,TGTGCCAGCAGCGCGTACAGGGGGGACACTGAAGCTTTCTTT,CASSAYRGDTEAFF
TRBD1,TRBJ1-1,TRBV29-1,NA,TGCAGCGCGGAGGGGGCCACTGAAGCTTTCTTT,CSAEGATEAFF
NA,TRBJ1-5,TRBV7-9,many,TGTGCCAGCAGCTCGAGTGGTCGGGGAAATCAGCCCCAGCATTTT,CASSSSGRGNQPQHF
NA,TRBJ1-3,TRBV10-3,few,TGTGCCGCGGGCAGCGCTATTGGGGACTCTGGAAACACCATATATTTT,CAAGSAIGDSGNTIYF
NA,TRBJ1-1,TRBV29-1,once,TGCAGCGTTGATGGAAATCCCTACACTGAAGCTTTCTTT,CSVDGNPYTEAFF
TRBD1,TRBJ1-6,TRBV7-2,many,TGTGCCAGCACCTCGACAGGGGCGTATAATTCACCCCTCCACTTT,CASTSTGAYNSPLHF
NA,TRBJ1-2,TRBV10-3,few,TGTGCCACCGACCGGGACGGAAACTATGGCTACACCTTC,CATDRDGNYGYTF
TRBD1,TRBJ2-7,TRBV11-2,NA,TGTGCCAGCAGCCCCCCTTCCGGGACAGGGGCAGGTTGGACCTACGAGCAGTACTTC,CASSPPSGTGAGWTYEQYF
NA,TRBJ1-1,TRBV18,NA,TGTGCCAGCTCACCACCGGAGAGGACTGAAGCTATCTTT,CASSPPERTEAIF
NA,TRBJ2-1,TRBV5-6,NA,TGTGCCAGCAGCCCAGGGACCGTACCGTTCTTC,CASSPGTVPFF
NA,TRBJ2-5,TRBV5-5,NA,TGTGCCAGCAGCTTGGGCACCTCCCAAGAGACCCAGTACTTC,CASSLGTSQETQYF
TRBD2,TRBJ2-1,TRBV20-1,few,TGCAGTGCTAGAATCTTATCTAGCGGGGAATACAATGAGCAGTTCTTC,CSARILSSGEYNEQFF
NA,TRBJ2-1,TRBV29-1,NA,TGCAGCGTTGACAGCGAAGAGGGCAATGAGCAGTTCTTC,CSVDSEEGNEQFF
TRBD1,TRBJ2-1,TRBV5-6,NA,TGTGCCAGCAGGCCGACAGGGACCGATGAGCAGTTCTTC,CASRPTGTDEQFF
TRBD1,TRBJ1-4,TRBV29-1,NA,TGCAGCGTTGAAGGGACAGGTAGTGAAAAACTGTTTTTT,CSVEGTGSEKLFF
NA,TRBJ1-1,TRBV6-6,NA,TGTGCCAGCACCCAAGAAAACACTGAAGCTTTCTTT,CASTQENTEAFF
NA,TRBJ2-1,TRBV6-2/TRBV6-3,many,TGTGCCAGCAGTCCTCGTTATGAGCAGTTCTTC,CASSPRYEQFF
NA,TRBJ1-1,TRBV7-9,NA,TGTGCCAGCAACATTCTCGAAGGGAACACTGAAGCTTTCTTT,CASNILEGNTEAFF
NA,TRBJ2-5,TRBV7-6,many,TGTGCCAGCAGCTTAGGACAGGACCTTCAAGAGACCCAGTACTTC,CASSLGQDLQETQYF
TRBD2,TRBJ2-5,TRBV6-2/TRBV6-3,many,TGTGCCAGCAGTTCGGGACTAGCGGGCATAGAGACCCAGTACTTC,CASSSGLAGIETQYF
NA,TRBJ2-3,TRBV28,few,TGTGCCAGCATAGGGACCCCTAGCACAGATACGCAGTATTTT,CASIGTPSTDTQYF
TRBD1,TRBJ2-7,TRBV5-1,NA,TGCGCCAGCAGCCCTGGGACAGGGCACCACGAGCAGTACTTC,CASSPGTGHHEQYF
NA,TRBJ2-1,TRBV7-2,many,TGTGCCAGCAGGTGGGGGGCCTCCTACAATGAGCAGTTCTTC,CASRWGASYNEQFF
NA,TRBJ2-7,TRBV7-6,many,TGTGCCAGCAGCTTTGACCAAGGCGGCGAGCAGTACTTC,CASSFDQGGEQYF
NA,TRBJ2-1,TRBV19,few,TGTGCCAGTAGTTTGCAGGGGGGTTACAATGAGCAGTTCTTC,CASSLQGGYNEQFF
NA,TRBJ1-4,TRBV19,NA,TGTGCCAGTAGTATACCTTCCCGACAGAATGAAAAACTGTTTTTT,CASSIPSRQNEKLFF
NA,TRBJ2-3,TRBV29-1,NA,TGCAGCGTGGGAGTCGGGGCGCGAACAGATACGCAGTATTTT,CSVGVGARTDTQYF
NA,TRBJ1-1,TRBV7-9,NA,TGTGCCAGCAGCACCTGGAGGGACGACACTGAAGCTTTCTTT,CASSTWRDDTEAFF
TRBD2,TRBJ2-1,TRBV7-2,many,TGTGCCAGCAGCTTTCCTCTGGCGGGGGGCTCCTACAATGAGCAGTTCTTC,CASSFPLAGGSYNEQFF
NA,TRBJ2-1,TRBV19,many,TGTGCCAGTAGTATAGGGATGAATGAGCAGTTCTTC,CASSIGMNEQFF
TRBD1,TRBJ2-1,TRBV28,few,TGTGCCAGCACCGTAACAGGGGTCAATGAGCAGTTCTTC,CASTVTGVNEQFF